This is a list of T cell receptor beta chains from one sample in a study of post-analysis software for immune sequencing data. TCRdb processed the PCR reads anew with MiXCR; each CDR3 protein has one entry. This sample has roughly 670,000 distinct CDR3 sequences, with approximately 59% found just once. Sequenced material: blood. The receptor source for this set is a girl aged 2 to 9 with multiple sclerosis. CDR3s include the opening cysteine and the closing phenylalanine or tryptophan. D genes are given only for firm matches. A clone size is listed for some rows: how often the clone was seen (once, few, many), or a class if it is expanded.

abundance	j_gene	d_gene	v_gene	CDR3nt	CDR3aa
.	TRBJ2-1	TRBD2	TRBV5-1	TGCGCCAGCAGCTCCCGGGAGGGCCTCGAGCAGTTCTTC	CASSSREGLEQFF
few	TRBJ2-3	TRBD1	TRBV5-6	TGTGCCAGCAGCTTGCGACAGGGGCACACAGATACGCAGTATTTT	CASSLRQGHTDTQYF
.	TRBJ2-1	.	TRBV29-1	TGCAGCGTTTCATCCCAACCGAACAATGAGCAGTTCTTC	CSVSSQPNNEQFF
few	TRBJ2-7	.	TRBV10-3	TGTGCCATCAGGGTGGCAGAGACCGAAAGCTCCTACGAGCAGTACTTC	CAIRVAETESSYEQYF
.	TRBJ2-3	.	TRBV7-2	TGTGCCAGCAGCTTATTGCCCGACGCGCAGTATTTT	CASSLLPDAQYF
.	TRBJ2-1	TRBD2	TRBV27	TGTGCCAGCAGTTTATCGATTGGCGGGAGTGAGCAGTTCTTC	CASSLSIGGSEQFF
few	TRBJ2-3	.	TRBV5-1	TGCGCCAGCAGCTTGGGGACGAGCGGCGCAGATACGCAGTATTTT	CASSLGTSGADTQYF
once	TRBJ1-2	.	TRBV12-3/TRBV12-4	TGTGCCAGCAGTTTAGGACAGGCCGTTGGAGGCTACACCTTC	CASSLGQAVGGYTF
.	TRBJ2-7	.	TRBV6-5	TGTGCCAGCAGTTACTACAGTTTCTACGAGCAGTACTTC	CASSYYSFYEQYF
.	TRBJ1-4	TRBD1	TRBV5-1	TGCGCTAGCAGCTCGGACAGGGGAGGAAAACTGTTTTTT	CASSSDRGGKLFF
.	TRBJ2-1	TRBD2	TRBV7-6	TGTGCCAGCAGTGGACTAGCGGGAGCAGCTGGTGAGCAGTTCTTC	CASSGLAGAAGEQFF
.	TRBJ2-4	.	TRBV29-1	TGCAGCGTTGGGGGCCAGGGGATGGACATTCAGTACTTC	CSVGGQGMDIQYF
.	TRBJ1-5	.	TRBV29-1	TGCAGCGAGGGGGTTCAGCCCCAGCATTTT	CSEGVQPQHF
.	TRBJ2-1	.	TRBV11-1	TGTGCCAGCAGCCACGGCATCAAGACCTACAATGAGCAGTTCTTC	CASSHGIKTYNEQFF
.	TRBJ2-3	.	TRBV3-1	TGTGCCAGCAGCCAAGGCTACAGGGACGCAGATACGCAGTATTTT	CASSQGYRDADTQYF
few	TRBJ2-1	.	TRBV6-2/TRBV6-3	TGTGCCAGCAGTTGGGGACGTTACAATGAGCAGTTCTTC	CASSWGRYNEQFF
.	TRBJ2-7	TRBD1	TRBV4-1	TGCGCCAGCAGCCAAGAAAGGGACAGCCTCTACGAGCAGTACTTC	CASSQERDSLYEQYF
.	TRBJ2-3	TRBD2	TRBV7-6	TGTGCCAGCAGCGCACTAGCGACTAGCACAGATACGCAGTATTTT	CASSALATSTDTQYF
.	TRBJ2-3	TRBD1	TRBV7-3	TGTGCCAGCAGTGCCGGGACAGATAGCACAGATACGCAGTATTTT	CASSAGTDSTDTQYF
few	TRBJ1-2	.	TRBV7-2	TGTGCCAGCAGCTCGGGACCCTCCTATGGCTACACCTTC	CASSSGPSYGYTF
.	TRBJ2-7	.	TRBV24-1	TGTGCCACCAGTGAGCACAATGAGCAGTACTTC	CATSEHNEQYF
.	TRBJ2-5	.	TRBV10-3	TGTGCCATCGGAGTAGCGGAGCAAGAGACCCAGTACTTC	CAIGVAEQETQYF
.	TRBJ1-2	.	TRBV12-3/TRBV12-4	TGTGCCAGCAGACCGGGAGGAGGCCCTAACTATGGCTACACCTTC	CASRPGGGPNYGYTF
.	TRBJ1-1	.	TRBV5-1	TGCGCCAGCAGGACGTCGAGGAACACTGAAGCTTTCTTT	CASRTSRNTEAFF
.	TRBJ2-4	.	TRBV6-6	TGTGCCAGCAATCTTGGGGGTGGCAAAAACATTCAGTACTTC	CASNLGGGKNIQYF
.	TRBJ2-1	.	TRBV28	TGTGCCAGCAGTCCGGACAGTTACTCCTACAATGAGCAGTTCTTC	CASSPDSYSYNEQFF
.	TRBJ2-1	TRBD2	TRBV20-1	TGCAGTGCTACGACCGGGACTAGCGGGAGATCGGAGCAGTTCTTC	CSATTGTSGRSEQFF
.	TRBJ1-1	.	TRBV6-6	TGTGCCAGCTCCGGCTCGAGCACTGAAGCTTTCTTT	CASSGSSTEAFF
.	TRBJ2-5	.	TRBV10-1	TGCGCCAGCAGCGCCGGGAGAGAAGAGACCCAGTACTTC	CASSAGREETQYF
.	TRBJ2-1	TRBD2	TRBV20-1	TGCAGTGCTAGAAGCGGGAGGGTTTACAATGAGCAGTTCTTC	CSARSGRVYNEQFF
.	TRBJ2-1	.	TRBV10-1	TGCGCCAGCAGGGACGGCAACTACAATGAGCAGTTCTTC	CASRDGNYNEQFF
.	TRBJ2-7	.	TRBV5-1	TGCGCCAGCAGCACCCTGACGACGACCTACGAGCAGTACTTC	CASSTLTTTYEQYF
.	TRBJ2-3	.	TRBV20-1	TGCAGTGCTTCAGGCCCGGCTAGAGATACGCAGTATTTT	CSASGPARDTQYF
few	TRBJ2-7	.	TRBV27	TGTGCCAGCAGTTTAAGGGACTCATGGTCCTACGAGCAGTACTTC	CASSLRDSWSYEQYF
few	TRBJ2-7	TRBD1	TRBV10-3	TGTGCCGCCGGGACAGGAAACAATGAGCAGTACTTC	CAAGTGNNEQYF
.	TRBJ1-4	.	TRBV3-1	TGTGCCAGCAGCCAACCAACTAATGAAAAACTGTTTTTT	CASSQPTNEKLFF
few	TRBJ1-2	.	TRBV7-2	TGTGCCAGCAGCTCCTACCGACTGGTACAGTACTATGGCTGCACCTTC	CASSSYRLVQYYGCTF
.	TRBJ1-4	.	TRBV7-9	TGTGCCAGCAGCCCCGAAGGGGCGGGAAAACTGTTTTTT	CASSPEGAGKLFF
few	TRBJ2-7	.	TRBV2	TGTGCCAGCAGTGATAGGGTCGACTACGAGCGGTACTTC	CASSDRVDYERYF
.	TRBJ2-3	TRBD2	TRBV7-9	TGTGCCAGCAGCTCCGAGCGGGAGACAGGCGCAGATACGCAGTATTTT	CASSSERETGADTQYF
.	TRBJ2-3	TRBD1	TRBV15	TGTGCCACCAGCAGAGATCATGGACAGGGATTGGATACGCAGTATTTT	CATSRDHGQGLDTQYF
.	TRBJ2-7	TRBD1	TRBV27	TGTGCCAGCAGTGGGCGAGCCGGGACAGGGAACTACGAGCAGTACTTC	CASSGRAGTGNYEQYF
many	TRBJ2-5	.	TRBV29-1	TGCAGCGTTTGGCAGGGGGGGGAGACCCAGTACTTC	CSVWQGGETQYF
.	TRBJ2-5	TRBD1	TRBV12-3/TRBV12-4	TGTGCCAGCAGTCCCGGAGAGTCCACAGGGGGCCGGGAGACCCAGTACTTC	CASSPGESTGGRETQYF
.	TRBJ1-1	.	TRBV7-9	TGTGCCAGCAGCTTATTCACTACGAGATTGAACACTGAAGCTTTCTTT	CASSLFTTRLNTEAFF
.	TRBJ2-1	TRBD2	TRBV20-1	TGCAGTGCTAGGGGACCTAGCGGGGGAAGTGGGGGGGTGCAGTTCTTC	CSARGPSGGSGGVQFF
.	TRBJ1-6	TRBD1	TRBV6-1	TGTGCCAGCAGTCCCCGGGACAGGCCTCAATCGGATTCACCCCTCCACTTT	CASSPRDRPQSDSPLHF
.	TRBJ1-2	TRBD1	TRBV25-1	TGTGCCAGCAGTAGGGGACAGTATGGCTACACCTTC	CASSRGQYGYTF
few	TRBJ2-2	TRBD1	TRBV7-8	TGTGCCAGCAGCTTACTCCCAGGGGGTAGCACCGGGGAGCTGTTTTTT	CASSLLPGGSTGELFF
.	TRBJ2-3	.	TRBV20-1	TGCAGTGCTAGATCTTCGGGGACAGATACGCAGTATTTT	CSARSSGTDTQYF
.	TRBJ2-2	.	TRBV6-4	TGTGCCAGCAGTGCGGGGGACACCGGGGAGCTGTTTTTT	CASSAGDTGELFF
.	TRBJ1-5	.	TRBV28	TGTGCCAGCACCATAGGGGGAGAGGATCAGCCCCAGCATTTT	CASTIGGEDQPQHF
.	TRBJ2-1	.	TRBV21-1	TGTGCCAGCAGCGGGGACAGGGCTCTGGCGGGGCAGTTCTTC	CASSGDRALAGQFF
.	TRBJ2-3	.	TRBV5-1	TGCGCCAGCAGCTTGGTAGGTTCGGTCACAGATACGCAGTATTTT	CASSLVGSVTDTQYF
.	TRBJ2-5	TRBD2	TRBV29-1	TGCAGCGTTGAGCTCTACGGCGGGAGGGCCTCAGGAGAGCAGTACTTC	CSVELYGGRASGEQYF
.	TRBJ1-2	.	TRBV29-1	TGCAGCGTTGAAGATGGATCCTACACCTTC	CSVEDGSYTF
.	TRBJ2-5	TRBD2	TRBV29-1	TGCAGCGTTGGCGGCGGCGGGGGGTACCAAGAGACCCAGTACTTC	CSVGGGGGYQETQYF
.	TRBJ1-2	.	TRBV20-1	TGCAGTGCTAGTCGGACAGATGAATATGGCTACACCTTC	CSASRTDEYGYTF